This T cell receptor (beta chain) stems from a study of T cell changes during pregnancy in multiple sclerosis. Measured with immunoSEQ multiplex PCR; TCRdb has only the in-frame clones, and not every one. The repertoire holds approximately 50,000 clones, with about 93% as singletons. Trimming stripped 5 bases from V and 6 bases from J, with 11 bases between. CDR1 is MRHNA, CDR2 SNTAGT, per germline. The CDR3 consists of 13 residues. This material consisted of CD4+ T cells from peripheral blood mononuclear cells, taken after pregnancy. The source of this sequence is a female donor with multiple sclerosis, enrolled in a pregnancy study. V is TRBV6-4 and J is TRBJ1-5, with a tentative D call TRBD1 (6 bases). CDR3 sequence (DNA): TGTGCCAGCAGTCAGGGGAGCGGTCAGCCCCAGCATTTT. It yields the protein CASSQGSGQPQHF.